This TCR beta chain was obtained from a study of metastatic and nonmetastatic thyroid tumors. The study, taken as a whole, reports: According to reports, the diversity of TCR beta was significantly higher in malignant thyroid tumors than in benign nodules, and this held in both blood and tumor samples.

Germline V CDR1 and CDR2: MNHEY, SVGEGT. The CDR3 extends over 12 amino acids. V gave up 6 bases and J gave up 3 bases, with 5 bases separating them. This clone was seen at least ten times. Its specificity is not known. All patients were untreated before thyroid surgery. TCRdb redid the clone calls on the PCR reads using MiXCR. The sample has around 17,000 clones; 22% are singletons. The sample comprised adjacent normal tissue. The receptor was derived from a female donor with papillary thyroid cancer or a benign thyroid nodule (not recorded which). Some clones in this sample may be carry-over from other donors' samples. This chain connects TRBV6-2 or TRBV6-3 to TRBJ2-2; D is undetermined. The DNA of the CDR3 is TGTGCCAGCAGCGGATACACCGGGGAGCTGTTTTTT. Residues: CASSGYTGELFF.